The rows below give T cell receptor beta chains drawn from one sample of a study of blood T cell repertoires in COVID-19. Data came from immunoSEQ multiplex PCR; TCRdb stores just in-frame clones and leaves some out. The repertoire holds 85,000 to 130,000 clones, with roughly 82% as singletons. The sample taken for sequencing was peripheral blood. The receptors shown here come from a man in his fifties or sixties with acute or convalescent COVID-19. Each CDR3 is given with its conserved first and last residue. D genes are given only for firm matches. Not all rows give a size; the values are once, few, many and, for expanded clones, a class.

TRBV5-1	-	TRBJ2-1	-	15	TGCGCCAGCAGCTTGCTCCAGGGGACCTACAATGAGCAGTTCTTC	CASSLLQGTYNEQFF
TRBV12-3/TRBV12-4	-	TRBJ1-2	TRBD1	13	TGTGCCAGCAGTTCGCACGGGACAGTTGGCTACACCTTC	CASSSHGTVGYTF
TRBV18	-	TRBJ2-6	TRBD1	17	TGTGCCAGCTCTCCTAACACAGGGGTGGACGGGGCCAACGTCCTGACTTTC	CASSPNTGVDGANVLTF
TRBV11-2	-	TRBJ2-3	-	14	TGTGCCTGCCGGGGGTACGTTAAAGGAGATACGCAGTATTTT	CACRGYVKGDTQYF
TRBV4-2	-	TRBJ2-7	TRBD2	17	TGTGCCAGCAGCCAAGTTGTTACGGGAGGGGTAGCCTACGAGCAGTACTTC	CASSQVVTGGVAYEQYF
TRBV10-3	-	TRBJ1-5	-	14	TGTGCCATCAGTGAGGGACAATTAAATCAGCCCCAGCATTTT	CAISEGQLNQPQHF
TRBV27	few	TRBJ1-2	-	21	TGTGCCAGCAGTCCAAGTCCGCTGCCGGTTCCAACTCCGACGGGTAACTATGGCTACACCTTC	CASSPSPLPVPTPTGNYGYTF
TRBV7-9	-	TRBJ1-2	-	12	TGTGCCAGCAGCTTTCAGGGAGGTGGCTACACCTTC	CASSFQGGGYTF
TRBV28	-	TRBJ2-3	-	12	TGTGCCAGCACCTTGGGGAGGGATACGCAGTATTTT	CASTLGRDTQYF
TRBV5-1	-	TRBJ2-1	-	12	TGCGCCAGCAGCTTGGTTAGCAATGAGCAGTTCTTC	CASSLVSNEQFF
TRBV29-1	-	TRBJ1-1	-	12	TGCAGCGCAAAGACAGTTTACACTGAAGCTTTCTTT	CSAKTVYTEAFF
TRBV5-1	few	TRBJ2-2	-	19	TGCGCCAGCAGCTTGGGAGGTCTGGGTACAGGGTCCAACACCGGGGAGCTGTTTTTT	CASSLGGLGTGSNTGELFF